The present TCR beta chain was sequenced within a study of blood T cells in healthy people across ages. Study in general: Per two T cells, about one barcoded beta molecule was captured through template switching.

This clonotype was seen a handful of times. Antigen specificity is unknown. Whole-study findings and limits: Percentage of naive T cells showed a strong correlation with TCR beta diversity. Estimates drawn from one million T cells were deemed to understate diversity.

Germline CDR1 and CDR2: ENHRY and SYGVKD. Trimming left V 4 bases short and J 0 bases short, with 9 bases between. This CDR3 is 14 amino acids long. It was with a sample-barcoded 5' primer and a J-beta primer mix that a second PCR of roughly 6 to 11 cycles was run. Researchers report that a template-switch adaptor with 12 random nucleotides tagged each cDNA molecule. TCRdb fed the 5' RACE reads into MiXCR, producing one record per CDR3 protein. The sample includes 1 million to 1.2 million distinct CDR3 sequences, roughly two fifths seen only once; the top ten take around 13%. The TCR sequence derives from a man aged 18 to 30 in good health. V and J are TRBV10-3 and TRBJ2-5; D uncertain. Sequencing was done on a sample of blood. This CDR3 reads CAISVQRDQETQYF. The CDR3 nucleotides are TGTGCCATCAGTGTGCAAAGGGACCAAGAGACCCAGTACTTC.